This entry describes one TCR beta chain. Its target is unknown. Trimming at V came to 5 bases and at J to 0 bases, leaving 1 base not matched to a gene. The CDR3 covers 14 residues. This specimen belongs to a study of T-cell reconstitution after alpha-beta-depleted transplantation in children. Study-wide results and caveats: Surviving recipient T cells and thymic progenitors accounted for the high day-60 TCRbeta diversity observed in some patients. T cells produced anew were the main source of T-cell counts and diversity one year after transplant. After transplant, at about two months, alpha-beta T cells were reportedly derived from several hundred expanded graft clones.

Unique molecular identifiers were incorporated when the TCRbeta library was constructed. TCRdb re-derived calls from the PCR reads in MiXCR, one entry per CDR3 protein. The table records approximately 210,000 distinct CDR3 sequences, about 15% of them present only once. V usage is TRBV12-3 or TRBV12-4 and J usage is TRBJ2-7; 10 nucleotides line up with TRBD2. The sequencing here drew on PBMCs, mostly from graft donor cells, taken 360 days after TCRalphabeta/CD19-depleted stem cell transplant. This TCR derives from a male patient aged 2 to 10 who had a stem cell transplant for acute lymphoblastic leukemia, so the T cells may come from the graft donor. Here the CDR3 DNA reads TGTGCCAGCAGTAGACTAGCGGGCTCCTACGAGCAGTACTTC. Translation gives CASSRLAGSYEQYF.